The sequence of this T cell receptor (beta chain) was determined in a study of CD8 T cells in ankylosing spondylitis. General observations from the study: As for the disease-linked clones, they showed a CD8+ phenotype and occurred at relatively low frequencies in peripheral blood. Disease-linked clones reportedly concentrated significantly in matched ankylosing spondylitis synovial fluid. Previously reported in reactive arthritis synovial fluid and blood were some of the motif variants. Blood from ankylosing spondylitis patients appeared to carry a characteristic roughly 8-variant TCR beta motif.

A few counts support this clonotype. Its antigen is not known. Quantitative 5'-RACE with molecular barcodes was used to make the TCR beta libraries. TCRdb redid the calling of the 5' RACE reads with MiXCR, one entry per CDR3 protein. Among over 600,000 distinct CDR3 sequences listed, around 20% were seen once. In germline, CDR1 is DFQATT, CDR2 SNEGSKA (reference sequence). The CDR3 consists of 13 residues. V lost 6 bases, J lost 8 bases, and 8 bases stayed unmatched. The clonotype was recovered from a male donor with ankylosing spondylitis. The chain recombines TRBV20-1 with TRBJ2-4; 9 nucleotides agree with TRBD1. Sequenced: blood, either unsorted or a sorted T cell fraction (not recorded which). The CDR3 spells CSAPRQGGDIQYF. The CDR3 DNA reads as TGCAGTGCCCCGAGACAGGGGGGGGACATTCAGTACTTC.